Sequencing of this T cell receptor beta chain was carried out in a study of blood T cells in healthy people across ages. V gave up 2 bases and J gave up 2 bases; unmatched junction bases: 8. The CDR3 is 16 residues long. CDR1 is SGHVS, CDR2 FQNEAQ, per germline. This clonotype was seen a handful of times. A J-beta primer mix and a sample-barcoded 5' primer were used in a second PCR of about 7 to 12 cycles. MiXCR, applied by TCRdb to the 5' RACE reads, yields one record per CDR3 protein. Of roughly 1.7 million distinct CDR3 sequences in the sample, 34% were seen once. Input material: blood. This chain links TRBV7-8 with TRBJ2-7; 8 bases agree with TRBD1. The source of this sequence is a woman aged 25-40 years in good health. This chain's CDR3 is CASSLTSTGATYEQYF. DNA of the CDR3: TGTGCCAGCAGCTTAACCTCGACAGGGGCTACCTACGAGCAGTACTTC.